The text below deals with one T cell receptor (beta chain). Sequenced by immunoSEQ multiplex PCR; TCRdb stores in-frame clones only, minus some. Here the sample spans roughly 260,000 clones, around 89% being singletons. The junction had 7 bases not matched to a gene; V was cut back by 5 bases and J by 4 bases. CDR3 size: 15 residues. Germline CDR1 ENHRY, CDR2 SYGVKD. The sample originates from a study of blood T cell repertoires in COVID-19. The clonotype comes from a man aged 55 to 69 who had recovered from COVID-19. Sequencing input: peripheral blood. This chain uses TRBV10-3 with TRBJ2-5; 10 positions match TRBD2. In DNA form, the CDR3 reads TGTGCCATCAGTTCGAGCGGGGGGGTGGGAGAGACCCAGTACTTC. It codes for CAISSSGGVGETQYF.